What follows is one T cell receptor (beta chain) and its context. The germline V gene has CDR1 SNHLY and CDR2 FYNNEI. The CDR3 is made up of 15 amino acids. V was pared by 4 bases and J by 8 bases, with 6 bases of the junction left unmatched. The data stem from a study of blood T cells in healthy people across ages. Sample donors were healthy Caucasian individuals that came from Russia, aged 6 to 90. Per-sample PBMC isolation yielded at least 6 million cells. The use of a sample-barcoded 5' primer and a J-beta primer mix characterized a second PCR of 7 to 11 cycles. TCRdb fed the 5' RACE reads into MiXCR, producing one record per CDR3 protein. The sample yields about a million distinct CDR3 sequences, roughly half seen once.

Source material: blood. This clonotype originated in a woman aged 55-75 years in good health. The rearrangement links TRBV2 to TRBJ2-4; 12 nucleotides line up with TRBD1. The CDR3 here is CASSVWDRGLDIQYF. CDR3 DNA sequence: TGTGCCAGCAGTGTGTGGGACAGGGGGCTGGACATTCAGTACTTC. The full variable domain, with the rest looked up from reference TRBV2 and TRBJ2-4, is EPEVTQTPSHQVTQMGQEVILRCVPISNHLYFYWYRQILGQKVEFLVSFYNNEISEKSEIFDDQFSVERPDGSNFTLKIRSTKLEDSAMYFCASSVWDRGLDIQYFGAGTRLSVL.